This is a list of T cell receptor beta chains from one sample in a study of low-dose radiotherapy and immunotherapy resistance in tumors. One entry per CDR3 protein results from TCRdb running MiXCR on the reads. The sample includes about 58,000 distinct CDR3 sequences, about 25% of them seen just once. Sequencing was performed on PBMCs, taken after low-dose radiotherapy plus immunotherapy. These receptors were taken from a male donor with prostate cancer. Both conserved end residues are trimmed from each CDR3. Rows give clone size only sometimes, using once, few, many, or a class for an expanded clone.

j_call v_call clone_size cdr3_aa
TRBJ2-1 TRBV28 . ASSSWTSWGNEQF
TRBJ1-1 TRBV2 few ARRDGNTEAF
TRBJ2-3 TRBV7-9 many ASSLEASTYIDTDTQY
TRBJ2-3 TRBV5-5 many ASSLRDRGRDTQY
TRBJ2-1 TRBV27 many ASSLVQGAVNEQF
TRBJ1-1 TRBV29-1 . SVGHTEAF
TRBJ2-4 TRBV6-1 . ASMWGLFQY
TRBJ2-1 TRBV27 few ASSLRGLAGGFYYNEQF
TRBJ2-5 TRBV15 many ATSTRRGTSGQETQY
TRBJ2-7 TRBV9 . ASSVAGDGTYEQY
TRBJ2-7 TRBV20-1 many SASGAGNSVQY
TRBJ1-2 TRBV6-1 many ASSELGRLTNYGYT
TRBJ2-3 TRBV12-3/TRBV12-4 . ASSLVPGVPDTQY
TRBJ2-1 TRBV30 many AWSGQRYNEQF
TRBJ1-6 TRBV19 few ASSTRQGRSPLH
TRBJ2-1 TRBV11-2 . ASSRSGGAFYNEQF
TRBJ1-4 TRBV7-9 many ASSLAGVGEKLF
TRBJ2-2 TRBV20-1 few SARPSGGVGTGELF
TRBJ2-3 TRBV9 many ASSPRTSGTDTQY
TRBJ1-1 TRBV5-1 medium-sized ASSPRGLNTEAF
TRBJ1-5 TRBV12-3/TRBV12-4 many ASSDRSGNQPQH
TRBJ2-5 TRBV30 many AWSVVLAGTQY
TRBJ2-1 TRBV5-1 many ASSPEGRQKYNEQF
TRBJ2-2 TRBV24-1 . ATSDLSGPKGAGELF
TRBJ1-3 TRBV5-1 many ASSSDSRSGNTIY
TRBJ2-5 TRBV10-3 . AISESKVSEQETQY
TRBJ1-5 TRBV12-3/TRBV12-4 many ASSRTGDQPQH
TRBJ1-6 TRBV20-1 many SARVEWGRSNSPLH
TRBJ2-5 TRBV11-2 . ASSIYLCSAGTGSRETQY
TRBJ2-2 TRBV7-9 many ASSLKRGGATNTGELF
TRBJ2-3 TRBV7-2 . ASSLAASGYTDTQY
TRBJ2-7 TRBV28 many ASSFQNYEQY
TRBJ2-3 TRBV3-1 many ASSQTLLPTDTQY
TRBJ2-1 TRBV2 many ASSEGGGTYNEQF
TRBJ1-1 TRBV29-1 many SVRVGGIRTVVTEAF
TRBJ2-1 TRBV6-1 many ASRPTYNEQF
TRBJ2-7 TRBV20-1 . SARRGEAHEQY
TRBJ2-1 TRBV6-6 many ASSYSRLYNEQF
TRBJ2-3 TRBV5-1 many ASSLDFTSDTQY
TRBJ1-2 TRBV29-1 many SVAVTGTINYGYT
TRBJ1-3 TRBV18 many ASSRERRGTGNTIY
TRBJ2-7 TRBV28 many ASSFFFRDSHYEQY
TRBJ2-3 TRBV20-1 many SARVVGGTHTQY
TRBJ2-5 TRBV4-1 many ASSQGAFGTSGARETQY